This is a list of T cell receptor beta chains from one sample in a study of graft-versus-host responses after intestinal transplantation. Antigen specificity for these receptors is unknown. Measured with immunoSEQ multiplex PCR; TCRdb has only the in-frame clones, and not every one. This sample carries approximately 46,000 clones, roughly 80% of them seen once, and the ten largest clones take 0.46%. The sample was unstimulated CD4+ T cells sorted from spleen or lymph node cells, taken before transplant. The receptor source for this set is a human donor who was the organ donor for an intestinal transplant. CDR3s include the opening cysteine and the closing phenylalanine or tryptophan. D genes are given only for firm matches. The size entry is marked missing in some rows and otherwise reads once, few, many or a size class.

v_gene: TRBV4-1
j_gene: TRBJ1-2
abundance: NA
d_gene: TRBD1
CDR3nt: TGCGCCAGCAGCCAAGAGGCACAGGGGCTCAACTCCTATGGCTACACCTTC
CDR3aa: CASSQEAQGLNSYGYTF

v_gene: TRBV7-6
j_gene: TRBJ2-1
abundance: NA
d_gene: TRBD2
CDR3nt: TGTGCCAGCATTCCTCATAGCGGGAGGGCCATTAGTGAGCAGTTCTTC
CDR3aa: CASIPHSGRAISEQFF

v_gene: TRBV14
j_gene: TRBJ2-3
abundance: NA
d_gene: NA
CDR3nt: TGTGCCAGCAGCCAAGATTTAGGGGTTACGCAGTATTTT
CDR3aa: CASSQDLGVTQYF

v_gene: TRBV5-1
j_gene: TRBJ2-5
abundance: NA
d_gene: NA
CDR3nt: TGCGCCAGCAGCTTGTTCGCGGTACAAGAGACCCAGTACTTC
CDR3aa: CASSLFAVQETQYF

v_gene: TRBV4-3
j_gene: TRBJ1-1
abundance: NA
d_gene: NA
CDR3nt: TGCGCCAGCAGCCACTCACCAAGGGCAGGGCGATTGAACACTGAAGCTTTCTTT
CDR3aa: CASSHSPRAGRLNTEAFF

v_gene: TRBV5-4
j_gene: TRBJ2-5
abundance: NA
d_gene: TRBD2
CDR3nt: TGTGCCAGCAGCTTGACTAGCGGGTACCAAGAGACCCAGTACTTC
CDR3aa: CASSLTSGYQETQYF

v_gene: TRBV7-8
j_gene: TRBJ1-1
abundance: NA
d_gene: NA
CDR3nt: TGTGCCAGCAGCTTACGAGGGGGACAACCCATGAACACTGAAGCTTTCTTT
CDR3aa: CASSLRGGQPMNTEAFF

v_gene: TRBV5-1
j_gene: TRBJ1-1
abundance: NA
d_gene: NA
CDR3nt: TGCGCCAGCACTTCGACCGGGACACCTAACACTGAAGCTTTCTTT
CDR3aa: CASTSTGTPNTEAFF

v_gene: TRBV5-1
j_gene: TRBJ1-1
abundance: NA
d_gene: NA
CDR3nt: TGCGCCAGCAGAGTCAAACCGAACACTGAAGCTTTCTTT
CDR3aa: CASRVKPNTEAFF

v_gene: TRBV6-5
j_gene: TRBJ1-6
abundance: few
d_gene: TRBD1
CDR3nt: TGTGCCAGCAGTCCTCGACAGGGGAGGGATTCACCCCTCCACTTT
CDR3aa: CASSPRQGRDSPLHF

v_gene: TRBV6-5
j_gene: TRBJ2-7
abundance: NA
d_gene: TRBD2
CDR3nt: TGTGCCAGCAGTCGAGTAGCGGGCGAGCAGTACTTC
CDR3aa: CASSRVAGEQYF

v_gene: TRBV7-9
j_gene: TRBJ1-2
abundance: NA
d_gene: NA
CDR3nt: TGTGCCAGCAGCTTAGGGTTGGGGCAGGCCCTGTATGGCTACACCTTC
CDR3aa: CASSLGLGQALYGYTF

v_gene: TRBV15
j_gene: TRBJ2-1
abundance: NA
d_gene: NA
CDR3nt: TGTGCCACCAGCAATAGTGTGGGTGCCGGGACTTTGTACAATGAGCAGTTCTTC
CDR3aa: CATSNSVGAGTLYNEQFF

v_gene: TRBV11-2
j_gene: TRBJ2-7
abundance: NA
d_gene: NA
CDR3nt: TGTGCCAGCGGGTCTCGAGCAGGGGGGTTCCACGAGCAGTACTTC
CDR3aa: CASGSRAGGFHEQYF

v_gene: TRBV6-5
j_gene: TRBJ1-2
abundance: once
d_gene: TRBD1
CDR3nt: TGTGCCAGCAGTTACCACAGGGGGTATAACTATGGCTACACCTTC
CDR3aa: CASSYHRGYNYGYTF

v_gene: TRBV30
j_gene: TRBJ2-3
abundance: NA
d_gene: TRBD2
CDR3nt: TGTGCCTGGCAGACTAGCGGGAGATTAGATACGCAGTATTTT
CDR3aa: CAWQTSGRLDTQYF

v_gene: TRBV29-1
j_gene: TRBJ1-4
abundance: NA
d_gene: TRBD1
CDR3nt: TGCAGCGTTATCCCAGGGGGTAGTAGAACTAATGAAAAACTGTTTTTT
CDR3aa: CSVIPGGSRTNEKLFF

v_gene: TRBV4-1
j_gene: TRBJ2-7
abundance: NA
d_gene: NA
CDR3nt: TGCGCCAGCAGCCAAGATGTCCGGGGGCATCCCTACGAGCAGTACTTC
CDR3aa: CASSQDVRGHPYEQYF

v_gene: TRBV5-1
j_gene: TRBJ2-5
abundance: NA
d_gene: NA
CDR3nt: TGCGCCAGCAGTAGGCCGGGACAAGAGACCCAGTACTTC
CDR3aa: CASSRPGQETQYF

v_gene: TRBV10-3
j_gene: TRBJ1-5
abundance: NA
d_gene: TRBD1
CDR3nt: TGTGCCATCAGTCCTGGACAGGGTCCCAATCAGCCCCAGCATTTT
CDR3aa: CAISPGQGPNQPQHF

v_gene: TRBV6-1
j_gene: TRBJ1-2
abundance: NA
d_gene: NA
CDR3nt: TGTGCCGGAGAGACAAGGGGTTATGGCTACACCTTC
CDR3aa: CAGETRGYGYTF

v_gene: TRBV2
j_gene: TRBJ1-4
abundance: NA
d_gene: NA
CDR3nt: TGTGCCAGCACCAGGACTTACCCAACTAATGAAAAACTGTTTTTT
CDR3aa: CASTRTYPTNEKLFF

v_gene: TRBV2
j_gene: TRBJ1-2
abundance: NA
d_gene: NA
CDR3nt: TGTGCCAGCCATTTCAAGGGCCAGTCCATGGATGGCTACACCTTC
CDR3aa: CASHFKGQSMDGYTF

v_gene: TRBV9
j_gene: TRBJ2-7
abundance: NA
d_gene: NA
CDR3nt: TGTGCCAGCAGCGTAGGCCTACTAAGCTCCTACGAGCAGTACTTC
CDR3aa: CASSVGLLSSYEQYF

v_gene: TRBV5-1
j_gene: TRBJ1-5
abundance: NA
d_gene: TRBD1
CDR3nt: TGCGCCAGCAGCTTGGCGGGACAGGGCAATCAGCCCCAGCATTTT
CDR3aa: CASSLAGQGNQPQHF

v_gene: TRBV12-5
j_gene: TRBJ2-5
abundance: once
d_gene: NA
CDR3nt: TGTGCTAGTCGGAACAGAACGGAGACCCAGTACTTC
CDR3aa: CASRNRTETQYF

v_gene: TRBV5-6
j_gene: TRBJ1-4
abundance: NA
d_gene: NA
CDR3nt: TGTGCCAGCAGCTTACTCGTTGCAACTAATGAAAAACTGTTTTTT
CDR3aa: CASSLLVATNEKLFF

v_gene: TRBV15
j_gene: TRBJ2-7
abundance: few
d_gene: NA
CDR3nt: TGTGCCACCAGCAGAGCCGGCACCGCCTACGAGCAGTACTTC
CDR3aa: CATSRAGTAYEQYF

v_gene: TRBV19
j_gene: TRBJ1-1
abundance: NA
d_gene: TRBD1
CDR3nt: TGTGCCAGCTCCTTGCGAGACAGGGTCACTGAAGCTTTCTTT
CDR3aa: CASSLRDRVTEAFF

v_gene: TRBV7-2
j_gene: TRBJ2-5
abundance: NA
d_gene: TRBD2
CDR3nt: TGTGCCAGCAGCCCTAGGACTAGCGGGGGTTTCCAAGAGACCCAGTACTTC
CDR3aa: CASSPRTSGGFQETQYF

v_gene: TRBV12-5
j_gene: TRBJ2-7
abundance: NA
d_gene: TRBD1
CDR3nt: TGTGCTAGTGGTTTGACCGGGACAGGGGGCTACGAGCAGTACTTC
CDR3aa: CASGLTGTGGYEQYF

v_gene: TRBV7-2
j_gene: TRBJ2-7
abundance: NA
d_gene: NA
CDR3nt: TGTGCCAGCAGCCTTGAACCCTACGAGCAGTACTTC
CDR3aa: CASSLEPYEQYF

v_gene: TRBV9
j_gene: TRBJ2-7
abundance: NA
d_gene: NA
CDR3nt: TGTGCCAGCAGCGTAGAAAATTCTCGCGAGCAGTACTTC
CDR3aa: CASSVENSREQYF

v_gene: TRBV6-6
j_gene: TRBJ1-2
abundance: NA
d_gene: NA
CDR3nt: TGTGCCAGCAGAAACTGGCAGTCTAACTATGGCTACACCTTC
CDR3aa: CASRNWQSNYGYTF

v_gene: TRBV6-6
j_gene: TRBJ1-1
abundance: NA
d_gene: TRBD1
CDR3nt: TGTGCCAGCAGTTACTCTCCCGCAGGGGGTCCGGGTGAAGCTTTCTTT
CDR3aa: CASSYSPAGGPGEAFF

v_gene: TRBV18
j_gene: TRBJ2-2
abundance: NA
d_gene: NA
CDR3nt: TGTGCCAGCTCTCCGAACACCGGGGAGCTGTTTTTT
CDR3aa: CASSPNTGELFF

v_gene: TRBV4-1
j_gene: TRBJ2-7
abundance: few
d_gene: TRBD2
CDR3nt: TGCGCCAGCAGCCAAGGGGGGGGACCCTACGAGCAGTACTTC
CDR3aa: CASSQGGGPYEQYF

v_gene: TRBV30
j_gene: TRBJ1-3
abundance: NA
d_gene: NA
CDR3nt: TGTGCCCAGTGTCCCGTATCTGGAAACACCATATATTTT
CDR3aa: CAQCPVSGNTIYF

v_gene: TRBV7-2
j_gene: TRBJ1-1
abundance: NA
d_gene: TRBD1
CDR3nt: TGTGCCAGCAGCTTAGGGGGGACAGACACTGAAGCTTTCTTT
CDR3aa: CASSLGGTDTEAFF

v_gene: TRBV5-1
j_gene: TRBJ2-1
abundance: NA
d_gene: NA
CDR3nt: TGCGCCAGCAGCTTCCCGACAGTCAAGGGGTTCTTC
CDR3aa: CASSFPTVKGFF

v_gene: TRBV7-9
j_gene: TRBJ1-1
abundance: NA
d_gene: NA
CDR3nt: TGTGCCAGCAGCTTAGAAGGTTCGGGGAATGTTGAAGCTTTCTTT
CDR3aa: CASSLEGSGNVEAFF

v_gene: TRBV11-3
j_gene: TRBJ2-7
abundance: NA
d_gene: TRBD1
CDR3nt: TGTGCCAGCAGCTTAGTTTGGACAGGGACCTACGAGCAGTACTTC
CDR3aa: CASSLVWTGTYEQYF

v_gene: TRBV11-2
j_gene: TRBJ2-2
abundance: NA
d_gene: NA
CDR3nt: TGTGCCAGCAGGAAAGCCGGGGAGCTGTTTTTT
CDR3aa: CASRKAGELFF

v_gene: TRBV19
j_gene: TRBJ1-4
abundance: NA
d_gene: TRBD1
CDR3nt: TGTGCCAGTAGTGTCTGGACAGGAGGGGATGAAAAACTGTTTTTT
CDR3aa: CASSVWTGGDEKLFF

v_gene: TRBV29-1
j_gene: TRBJ2-5
abundance: NA
d_gene: TRBD1
CDR3nt: TGCAGCGTTGACCCCGGGACAGGGGGGACGGAGACCCAGTACTTC
CDR3aa: CSVDPGTGGTETQYF

v_gene: TRBV11-2
j_gene: TRBJ2-4
abundance: once
d_gene: NA
CDR3nt: TGTGCCAGCAGCTTAGCGGGAACTGAGAGGAACATTCAGTACTTC
CDR3aa: CASSLAGTERNIQYF

v_gene: TRBV2
j_gene: TRBJ1-5
abundance: NA
d_gene: TRBD1
CDR3nt: TGTGCCAGCAGTGGCGACAGGGTTAATCAGCCCCAGCATTTT
CDR3aa: CASSGDRVNQPQHF

v_gene: TRBV18
j_gene: TRBJ1-5
abundance: NA
d_gene: NA
CDR3nt: TGTGCCAGCTCCTCGACCTCCTCGGGTCAGCCCCAGCATTTT
CDR3aa: CASSSTSSGQPQHF

v_gene: TRBV19
j_gene: TRBJ2-5
abundance: NA
d_gene: TRBD2
CDR3nt: TGTGCCAGTAGTCATACGACTAGCGGGCTGGGGGAGACCCAGTACTTC
CDR3aa: CASSHTTSGLGETQYF

v_gene: TRBV14
j_gene: TRBJ1-4
abundance: once
d_gene: NA
CDR3nt: TGTGCCAGCAGCCATTACAGTAATGAAAAACTGTTTTTT
CDR3aa: CASSHYSNEKLFF

v_gene: TRBV4-3
j_gene: TRBJ2-1
abundance: NA
d_gene: TRBD2
CDR3nt: TGCGCCAGCAGCCGTCGTCTCGGGGGGAGCTCCTACAATGAGCAGTTCTTC
CDR3aa: CASSRRLGGSSYNEQFF

v_gene: TRBV30
j_gene: TRBJ1-2
abundance: NA
d_gene: NA
CDR3nt: TGTGCCTGGAGTGTGGGGATGGGAGGCTACACCTTC
CDR3aa: CAWSVGMGGYTF

v_gene: TRBV19
j_gene: TRBJ2-3
abundance: NA
d_gene: NA
CDR3nt: TGTGCCAGTAGTTCCCTTACCCGACAGGCAGATACGCAGTATTTT
CDR3aa: CASSSLTRQADTQYF

v_gene: TRBV25-1
j_gene: TRBJ1-2
abundance: NA
d_gene: TRBD1
CDR3nt: TGTGCCAGCAGTGAAGGACAGGGCTCGTCTGACTATGGCTACACCTTC
CDR3aa: CASSEGQGSSDYGYTF

v_gene: TRBV30
j_gene: TRBJ1-4
abundance: NA
d_gene: NA
CDR3nt: TGTGCCTGGGGGCCCCAGGGGACTAATGAAAAACTGTTTTTT
CDR3aa: CAWGPQGTNEKLFF

v_gene: TRBV4-3
j_gene: TRBJ1-4
abundance: NA
d_gene: NA
CDR3nt: TGCGCCAGCAGCCCGAGGACGGTTCTTAGTGAAAAACTGTTTTTT
CDR3aa: CASSPRTVLSEKLFF

v_gene: TRBV6-5
j_gene: TRBJ1-2
abundance: few
d_gene: NA
CDR3nt: TGTGCCAGCAGGTCGACCAGGGTTGGCTACACCTTC
CDR3aa: CASRSTRVGYTF

v_gene: TRBV19
j_gene: TRBJ1-2
abundance: NA
d_gene: NA
CDR3nt: TGTGCCAGTAGTACAACTAACTATGGCTACACCTTC
CDR3aa: CASSTTNYGYTF

v_gene: TRBV29-1
j_gene: TRBJ2-5
abundance: once
d_gene: NA
CDR3nt: TGCAGCGCTGTCCAAACAGTCAAAGAGACCCAGTACTTC
CDR3aa: CSAVQTVKETQYF